These 19 T cell receptor beta chains share one sample of origin, sequenced in a study of cytomegalovirus exposure and HLA in healthy donors. PCR amplification relied on 60 Vbeta primers (plus 13 Jbeta primers). The assay was immunoSEQ multiplex PCR, and TCRdb's table has in-frame clones only and misses some. The table shows 90,000 to 100,000 clones, with approximately 71% occurring only once. Specimen: PBMCs. The receptors were gathered from a female donor in good health and CMV-seronegative.

The chain links TRBV27 to TRBJ2-7; the D is unclear. This CDR3 is built from 15 residues. V was pared by 3 bases and J by 6 bases, with 18 bases between. Germline assignment: CDR1 MNHEY and CDR2 SMNVEV (reference sequence). The DNA of the CDR3 is TGTGCCAGCAGTTTGAGCCCTAGAGGTTTAAGCGAGCAGTACTTC. Encoded protein: CASSLSPRGLSEQYF.

The chain couples TRBV7-3 to TRBJ1-6; perhaps TRBD1 as D (5 bases). Germline lookup yields CDR1 SGHTA and CDR2 FQGTGA. Trimming pared 2 bases from V and 8 bases from J, leaving 7 bases between. CDR3 length: 13 residues. The CDR3 nucleotides are TGTGCCAGCAGCTTATTCAGGGATTCACCCCTCCACTTT. This gives the protein CASSLFRDSPLHF.

The V gene is TRBV7-9, the J gene TRBJ2-7; 7 positions match TRBD1. This CDR3 contains 13 residues. Germline V CDR1 and CDR2: SEHNR, FQNEAQ (reference sequence). V dropped 4 bases and J dropped 7; count of bases not matched to a gene: 7. In DNA form, the CDR3 reads TGTGCCAGCAGCTCCAGACAGGGAAAGGAGCAGTACTTC. It translates to CASSSRQGKEQYF. The full variable domain, rest sourced from reference TRBV7-9 and TRBJ2-7, is DTGVSQNPRHKITKRGQNVTFRCDPISEHNRLYWYRQTLGQGPEFLTYFQNEAQLEKSRLLSDRFSAERPKGSFSTLEIQRTEQGDSAMYLCASSSRQGKEQYFGPGTRLTVT.

The J gene is TRBJ1-6, the V gene TRBV6-1; D ambiguous. The CDR3 covers 13 residues. Deletions cut 7 bases from V and 7 bases from J, with 11 bases between. The germline CDR1 and CDR2 sequences are MNHNS and SASEGT. The CDR3 DNA is TGTGCCAGCATCCTTAGGGAGAATTCACCCCTCCACTTT. As protein: CASILRENSPLHF.

The V gene is TRBV30, the J gene TRBJ2-2; perhaps TRBD1 as D (6 bases). V gave up 5 bases and J gave up 0 bases, with 7 bases separating them. The germline CDR1 and CDR2 sequences are GTSNPN and SVGIG (reference sequence). The CDR3 sequence is 13 residues long. The CDR3 loop is CAWDRTNTGELFF. The CDR3 bases are TGTGCCTGGGACAGGACGAACACCGGGGAGCTGTTTTTT.

This clone was seen once. The chain employs TRBV6-1 and TRBJ1-1; 9 bases agree with TRBD1. This CDR3 is built from 12 residues. V was pared by 6 bases and J by 11 bases, with 7 bases of the junction left unmatched. Germline V CDR1 and CDR2: MNHNS, SASEGT. CDR3 DNA: TGTGCCAGCAGGGGGACAGGGCATGAGGCTTTCTTT. Translation gives CASRGTGHEAFF.

This clone was observed a few times. The chain couples TRBV9 to TRBJ1-5; 9 nucleotides line up with TRBD1. Germline assignment: CDR1 SGDLS and CDR2 YYNGEE. The trim removed 4 bases at V and 4 bases at J, leaving 3 bases unmatched. The CDR3 length is 14 residues. CDR3 in amino acids: CASSQDRGNQPQHF. The CDR3, as DNA: TGTGCCAGCAGCCAGGACAGGGGTAATCAGCCCCAGCATTTT. Looking up the rest from reference TRBV9 and TRBJ1-5 gives the full variable domain: DSGVTQTPKHLITATGQRVTLRCSPRSGDLSVYWYQQSLDQGLQFLIQYYNGEERAKGNILERFSAQQFPDLHSELNLSSLELGDSALYFCASSQDRGNQPQHFGDGTRLSIL.

The V and J genes are TRBV5-6 and TRBJ1-4; 7 bases are a match to TRBD1. Per the germline V gene, CDR1 is SGHDT and CDR2 is YYEEEE. The CDR3 runs 13 residues. The ends lost 4 bases at V and 7 bases at J; junction bases unmatched: 4. The CDR3 DNA sequence: TGTGCCAGCAGCAGCACAGGGGCTGAAAAACTGTTTTTT. Amino acids: CASSSTGAEKLFF. The full variable domain, rest sourced from reference TRBV5-6 and TRBJ1-4, is DAGVTQSPTHLIKTRGQQVTLRCSPKSGHDTVSWYQQALGQGPQFIFQYYEEEERQRGNFPDRFSGHQFPNYSSELNVNALLLGDSALYLCASSSTGAEKLFFGSGTQLSVL.

The chain combines TRBV7-8 with TRBJ1-5, with D hard to call. This CDR3 is 15 amino acids long. V dropped 1 base and J dropped 0 bases, with 7 bases sitting between them. Germline V CDR1 and CDR2: SGHVS, FQNEAQ. The CDR3 sequence is CASSLVAVSNQPQHF. The CDR3 DNA reads as TGTGCCAGCAGCTTAGTCGCGGTTAGCAATCAGCCCCAGCATTTT.

CDR3 protein: CASSPMVRTANTGELFF. The CDR3 DNA reads as TGTGCCAGCAGCCCAATGGTCAGGACAGCGAACACCGGGGAGCTGTTTTTT. V gene TRBV7-3 combines with J gene TRBJ2-2; tentative D call: TRBD1 (6 bases). V dropped 5 bases and J dropped 0 bases, with 16 bases sitting between them. Germline CDR1 is SGHTA and CDR2 is FQGTGA. This CDR3 has 17 amino acids.

A word on this clone: Relative to the germline gene, one junction end is altered; a read error may explain this. The V and J genes are TRBV7-9 and TRBJ2-3; a weak D match, TRBD2 (5 bases). CDR3 length: 14 amino acids. Looked up from germline, CDR1 is SEHNR and CDR2 is FQNEAQ (reference sequence). CDR3 sequence: CSSSFSASTDTQYF. The CDR3 nucleotides are TGTTCCAGCAGCTTTAGCGCCAGCACAGATACGCAGTATTTT. Full variable domain (remainder filled in from reference TRBV7-9 and TRBJ2-3): DTGVSQNPRHKITKRGQNVTFRCDPISEHNRLYWYRQTLGQGPEFLTYFQNEAQLEKSRLLSDRFSAERPKGSFSTLEIQRTEQGDSAMYLCSSSFSASTDTQYFGPGTRLTVL.

V is TRBV10-3 and J is TRBJ1-1; D is unresolved. Germline V lookup: CDR1 ENHRY, CDR2 SYGVKD. Between the trimmed V and J ends, which lost 4 bases and 0 bases, there was a span of 6 bases. CDR3 size: 13 residues. In DNA, the CDR3 is TGTGCCATCAGTGTGGAGCTGAACACTGAAGCTTTCTTT. Its translation is CAISVELNTEAFF.

The chain combines TRBV7-9 with TRBJ2-2; D perhaps matches TRBD1 (5 bases). V shed 5 bases and J shed 1 base, with 11 bases lying between them. Germline CDR1 and CDR2: SEHNR and FQNEAQ (reference sequence). The CDR3 is 15 residues long. The DNA of the CDR3 is TGTGCCAGCAGCCCCAGGACAATGAACACCGGGGAGCTGTTTTTT. Translation gives CASSPRTMNTGELFF.

The CDR3 sequence is CASSLVAGNSGANVLTF. The CDR3 coding sequence is TGTGCCAGCAGCTTAGTAGCGGGAAATTCTGGGGCCAACGTCCTGACTTTC. This chain uses TRBV7-9 with TRBJ2-6, with 8 bases that match TRBD2. This CDR3 is built from 17 residues. Germline trimming cut 1 base from V and 1 base from J; bases unmatched to any gene: 3. CDR1 and CDR2 from the germline V gene are SEHNR and FQNEAQ (reference sequence).

This clone was observed a few times. This chain links TRBV7-2 with TRBJ1-2, with a weak D call TRBD1 (6 bases). V was pared by 2 bases and J by 4 bases, with 17 bases between. The germline V gene encodes CDR1 SGHTA and CDR2 FQGNSA. The CDR3 is made up of 16 amino acids. CDR3 protein: CASSLRPTGSTYGYTF. The CDR3 DNA reads as TGTGCCAGCAGCTTAAGGCCAACAGGGAGTACCTATGGCTACACCTTC. The full variable domain, rest sourced from reference TRBV7-2 and TRBJ1-2, is GAGVSQSPSNKVTEKGKDVELRCDPISGHTALYWYRQSLGQGLEFLIYFQGNSAPDKSGLPSDRFSAERTGGSVSTLTIQRTQQEDSAVYLCASSLRPTGSTYGYTFGSGTRLTVV.

The V and J genes are TRBV5-6 and TRBJ2-7, with 7 nucleotides matching TRBD2. The CDR3 runs 16 residues. Germline trimming cut 4 bases from V and 3 bases from J; bases unmatched to any gene: 13. Germline loops: CDR1 SGHDT, CDR2 YYEEEE. The CDR3 reads CASSPPGGGVFYEQYF. The CDR3 DNA reads as TGTGCCAGCAGCCCACCTGGGGGAGGGGTGTTCTACGAGCAGTACTTC.

The chain carries TRBV7-6 and TRBJ2-2, with TRBD1 as a possible D gene (5 bases). Germline assignment: CDR1 SGHVS and CDR2 FNYEAQ. The V gene lost 5 bases and the J gene lost 3 bases, with 13 bases spanning the gap. The CDR3 totals 15 residues. The CDR3 protein is CASSRNQGHTGELFF. DNA of the CDR3: TGTGCCAGCAGCAGAAATCAGGGTCACACCGGGGAGCTGTTTTTT. The whole variable domain, filled in from reference TRBV7-6 and TRBJ2-2, reads GAGVSQSPRYKVTKRGQDVALRCDPISGHVSLYWYRQALGQGPEFLTYFNYEAQQDKSGLPNDRFSAERPEGSISTLTIQRTEQRDSAMYRCASSRNQGHTGELFFGEGSRLTVL.

V gene TRBV28 combines with J gene TRBJ2-1, with 13 positions matching TRBD2. Germline lookup yields CDR1 MDHEN and CDR2 SYDVKM. The CDR3 totals 16 residues. The V and J ends lost 4 bases and 8 bases, in that order; junction bases with no gene match: 8. Here the CDR3 reads CASSSPGTSGIDEQFF. DNA of the CDR3: TGTGCCAGCAGTTCTCCTGGGACTAGCGGGATAGATGAGCAGTTCTTC.

The chain has TRBV11-2 and TRBJ2-3, with D perhaps matching TRBD2 (7 bases). The CDR3 contains 15 residues. Trimming shortened V by 2 bases and J by 1 base, and 10 bases separated the two germline ends. CDR1 is SGHAT, CDR2 FQNNGV, per germline. The CDR3 nucleotides are TGTGCCAGCAGCTTAACCGGGGGGCGCACAGATACGCAGTATTTT. As protein: CASSLTGGRTDTQYF.